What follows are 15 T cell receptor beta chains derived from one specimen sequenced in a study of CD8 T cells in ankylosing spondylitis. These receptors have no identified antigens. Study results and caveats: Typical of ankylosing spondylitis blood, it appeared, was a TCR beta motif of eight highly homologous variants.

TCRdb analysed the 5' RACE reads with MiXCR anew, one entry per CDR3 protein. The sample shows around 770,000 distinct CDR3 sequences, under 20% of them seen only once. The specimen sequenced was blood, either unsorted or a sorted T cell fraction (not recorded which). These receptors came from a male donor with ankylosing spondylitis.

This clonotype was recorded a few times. CDR3 coding DNA: TGCAGTGCTATGGAGGGCGCTGGGTATGGCTACACCTTC. Protein sequence: CSAMEGAGYGYTF. This sequence joins TRBV20-1 and TRBJ1-2; D unclear. Germline V gene lookup returns CDR1 DFQATT and CDR2 SNEGSKA (reference sequence). Between the trimmed V and J ends, which lost 4 bases and 5 bases, there was a span of 14 bases. The CDR3 totals 13 residues.

The CDR3 DNA is TGTGCCAGCAGCCAAGCGGGACTGGCCAATGAGCAGTTCTTC. It yields the protein CASSQAGLANEQFF. The chain couples TRBV4-2 to TRBJ2-1; perhaps TRBD2 as D (6 bases). In germline, CDR1 is LGHNA, CDR2 YNFKEQ. The length of the CDR3 is 14 residues. V lost 1 base, J lost 6 bases, and 10 bases lay in between.

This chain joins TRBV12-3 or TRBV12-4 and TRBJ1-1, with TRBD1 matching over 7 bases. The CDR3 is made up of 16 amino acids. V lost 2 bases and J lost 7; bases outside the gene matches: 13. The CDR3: CASSLNPAGGEVEAFF. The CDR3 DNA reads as TGTGCCAGCAGTTTAAACCCTGCAGGGGGTGAGGTTGAAGCTTTCTTT.

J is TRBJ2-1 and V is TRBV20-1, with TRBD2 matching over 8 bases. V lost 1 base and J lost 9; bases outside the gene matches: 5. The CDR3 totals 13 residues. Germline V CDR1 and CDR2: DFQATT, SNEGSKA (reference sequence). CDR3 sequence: CSARVGTSGEQFF. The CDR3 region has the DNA TGCAGTGCTAGAGTGGGGACTAGTGGTGAGCAGTTCTTC.

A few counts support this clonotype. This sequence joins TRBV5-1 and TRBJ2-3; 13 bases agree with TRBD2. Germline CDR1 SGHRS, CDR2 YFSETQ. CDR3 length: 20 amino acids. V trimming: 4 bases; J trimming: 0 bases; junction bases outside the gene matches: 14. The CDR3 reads CASSQTFGGTSGISTDTQYF. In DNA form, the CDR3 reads TGCGCCAGCAGCCAAACCTTCGGTGGGACTAGCGGGATCAGCACAGATACGCAGTATTTT.

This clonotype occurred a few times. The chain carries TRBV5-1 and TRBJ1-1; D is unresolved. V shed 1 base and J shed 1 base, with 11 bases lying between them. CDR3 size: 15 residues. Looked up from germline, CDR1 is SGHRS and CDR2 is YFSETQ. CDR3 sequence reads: CASSLLGISNTEAFF. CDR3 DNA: TGCGCCAGCAGCTTGCTGGGAATATCGAACACTGAAGCTTTCTTT.

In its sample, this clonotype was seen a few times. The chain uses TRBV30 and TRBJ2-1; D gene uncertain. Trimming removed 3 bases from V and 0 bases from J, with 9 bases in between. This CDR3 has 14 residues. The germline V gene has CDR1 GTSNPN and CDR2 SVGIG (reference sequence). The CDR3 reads CAWRGAGSYNEQFF. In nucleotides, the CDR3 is TGTGCCTGGAGGGGCGCCGGCTCCTACAATGAGCAGTTCTTC.

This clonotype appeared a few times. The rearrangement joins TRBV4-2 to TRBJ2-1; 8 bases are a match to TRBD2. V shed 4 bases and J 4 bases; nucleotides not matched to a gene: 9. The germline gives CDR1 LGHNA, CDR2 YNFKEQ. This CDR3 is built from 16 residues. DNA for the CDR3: TGTGCCAGCAGCCCTGTAGACACTAGCGGTTACAATGAGCAGTTCTTC. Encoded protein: CASSPVDTSGYNEQFF.

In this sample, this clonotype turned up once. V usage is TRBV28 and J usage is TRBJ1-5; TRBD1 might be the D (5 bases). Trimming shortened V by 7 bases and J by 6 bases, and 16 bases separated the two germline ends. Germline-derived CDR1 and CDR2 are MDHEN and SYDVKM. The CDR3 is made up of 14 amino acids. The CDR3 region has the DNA TGTGCCAGCAAGAAGACAGCCGTCGGTCAGCCCCAGCATTTT. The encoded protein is CASKKTAVGQPQHF. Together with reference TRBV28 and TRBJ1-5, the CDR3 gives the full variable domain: DVKVTQSSRYLVKRTGEKVFLECVQDMDHENMFWYRQDPGLGLRLIYFSYDVKMKEKGDIPEGYSVSREKKERFSLILESASTNQTSMYLCASKKTAVGQPQHFGDGTRLSIL.

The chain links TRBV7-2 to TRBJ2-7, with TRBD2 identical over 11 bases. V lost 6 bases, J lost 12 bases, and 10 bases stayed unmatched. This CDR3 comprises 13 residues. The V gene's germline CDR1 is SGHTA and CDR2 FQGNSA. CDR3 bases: TGTGCCAGCAGGCCTAGCGGGGGGACTACGTGGTACTTC. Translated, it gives CASRPSGGTTWYF.

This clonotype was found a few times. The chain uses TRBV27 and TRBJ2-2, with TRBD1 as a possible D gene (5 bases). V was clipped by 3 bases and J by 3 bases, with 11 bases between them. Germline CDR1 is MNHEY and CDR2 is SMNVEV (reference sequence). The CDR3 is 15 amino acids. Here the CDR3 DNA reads TGTGCCAGCAGTTTGCTAGGGGTCGACACCGGGGAGCTGTTTTTT. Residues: CASSLLGVDTGELFF.

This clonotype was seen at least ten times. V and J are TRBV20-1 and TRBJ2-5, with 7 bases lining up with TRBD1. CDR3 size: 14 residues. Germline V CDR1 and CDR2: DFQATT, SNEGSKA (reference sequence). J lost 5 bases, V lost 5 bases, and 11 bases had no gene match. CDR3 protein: CSAHKTGKLETQYF. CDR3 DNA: TGCAGTGCTCATAAGACAGGGAAGTTGGAGACCCAGTACTTC.

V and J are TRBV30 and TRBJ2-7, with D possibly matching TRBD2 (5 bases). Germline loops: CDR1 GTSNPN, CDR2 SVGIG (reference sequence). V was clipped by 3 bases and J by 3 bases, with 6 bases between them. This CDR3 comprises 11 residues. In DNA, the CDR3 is TGTGCCTGGAGAGCGGACTACGAGCAGTACTTC. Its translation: CAWRADYEQYF. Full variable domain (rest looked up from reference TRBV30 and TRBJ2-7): SQTIHQWPATLVQPVGSPLSLECTVEGTSNPNLYWYRQAAGRGLQLLFYSVGIGQISSEVPQNLSASRPQDRQFILSSKKLLLSDSGFYLCAWRADYEQYFGPGTRLTVT.

For the CDR3, the DNA is TGTGCCAGCAGTTTTTCGGCTAGCGGAGTCTACAATGAGCAGTTCTTC. Translated: CASSFSASGVYNEQFF. The chain employs TRBV28 and TRBJ2-1; TRBD2 aligns across 7 bases. V shed 3 bases and J 3 bases; nucleotides not matched to a gene: 8. The CDR3 spans 16 residues. Germline lookup yields CDR1 MDHEN and CDR2 SYDVKM.

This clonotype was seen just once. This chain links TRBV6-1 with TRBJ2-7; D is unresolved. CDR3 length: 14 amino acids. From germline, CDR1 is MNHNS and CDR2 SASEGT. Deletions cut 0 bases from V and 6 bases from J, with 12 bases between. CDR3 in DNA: TGTGCCAGCAGTGAAGCGCTTAGAACGGTCGAGCAGTACTTC. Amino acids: CASSEALRTVEQYF.